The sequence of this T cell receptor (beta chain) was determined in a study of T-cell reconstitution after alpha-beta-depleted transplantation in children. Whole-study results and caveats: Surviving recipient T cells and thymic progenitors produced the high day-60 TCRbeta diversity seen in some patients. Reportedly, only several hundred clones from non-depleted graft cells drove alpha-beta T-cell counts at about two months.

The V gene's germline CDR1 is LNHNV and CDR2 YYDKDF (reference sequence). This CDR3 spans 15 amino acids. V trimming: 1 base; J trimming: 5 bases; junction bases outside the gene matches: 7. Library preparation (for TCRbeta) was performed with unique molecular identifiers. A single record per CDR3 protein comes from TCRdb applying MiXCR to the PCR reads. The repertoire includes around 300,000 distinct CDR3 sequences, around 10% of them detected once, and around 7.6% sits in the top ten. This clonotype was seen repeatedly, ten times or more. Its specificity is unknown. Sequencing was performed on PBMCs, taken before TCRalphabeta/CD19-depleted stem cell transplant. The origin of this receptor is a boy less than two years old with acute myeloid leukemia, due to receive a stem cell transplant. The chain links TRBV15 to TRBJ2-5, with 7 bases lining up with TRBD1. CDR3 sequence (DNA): TGTGCCACCAGCAGAGTCAGACAGGGTCCTGAGACCCAGTACTTC. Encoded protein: CATSRVRQGPETQYF.